These 18 T cell receptor beta chains were sequenced from one sample in a study of shared clonotypes between healthy human individuals. Sequenced by immunoSEQ multiplex PCR; TCRdb stores in-frame clones only, minus some. The sample has approximately 1,000,000 clones, 78% seen once. Sequenced sample: memory CD4+ T cells from PBMCs. Subset of the sample: CD45RA-negative fraction. Receptors were obtained from a man aged 18 to 29 in good health. Some clones in this sample may be carry-over from other donors' samples.

The chain combines TRBV4-2 with TRBJ2-1; the match to TRBD2 covers 8 bases. CDR3 length: 16 amino acids. V lost 3 bases, J lost 3 bases, and 7 bases stayed unmatched. Germline loops: CDR1 LGHNA, CDR2 YNFKEQ. The DNA for the CDR3 is TGTGCCAGCAGCCATGAAACTAGCGGAAACTACAATGAGCAGTTCTTC. The encoded protein is CASSHETSGNYNEQFF.

Concerning this clone itself: A much bigger clone sits one base away, suggesting this may be a read error. The sample carries other DNA sequences with the same CDR3. This chain uses TRBV28 with TRBJ1-1; no clear D. Deletions cut 6 bases from V and 0 bases from J, with 5 bases between. The CDR3 covers 12 residues. Germline V gene sequence: CDR1 MDHEN, CDR2 SYDVKM. The CDR3 DNA follows: TGTGCCAGCAGGGAGATGAACACTGAAGCTTTCTTT. Translated, it gives CASREMNTEAFF.

CDR3 sequence (DNA): TGTGCCAGCAGTAGACAGGTACTAGGGACCTACGAGCAGTACTTC. It encodes CASSRQVLGTYEQYF. The chain employs TRBV5-5 and TRBJ2-7; D is perhaps TRBD1 (6 bases). Germline CDR1 is SGHKS and CDR2 is YYEKEE (reference sequence). V dropped 5 bases and J dropped 2 bases, with 17 bases sitting between them. CDR3 length: 15 residues.

The rearrangement links TRBV7-3 to TRBJ2-2; the match to TRBD2 covers 8 bases. The germline gives CDR1 SGHTA, CDR2 FQGTGA. This CDR3 comprises 15 residues. Trimming cost V 5 bases and J 6 bases; bases outside gene matches: 8. CDR3 amino acids: CASSTPGLGAGELFF. The CDR3 region has the DNA TGTGCCAGCAGCACCCCGGGACTAGGAGCCGGGGAGCTGTTTTTT.

This clone was counted between two and nine times. This sequence joins TRBV7-9 and TRBJ2-7; a weak D match, TRBD1 (5 bases). The V end was cut by 5 bases, the J end by 2 bases, with 16 bases between. Germline V gives CDR1 SEHNR, CDR2 FQNEAQ (reference sequence). The CDR3 contains 15 residues. The CDR3, as DNA: TGTGCCAGCAGCGGTAGACAGAATGCGGCCTACGAGCAGTACTTC. Translation gives CASSGRQNAAYEQYF.

The chain employs TRBV18 and TRBJ2-7; weak D call: TRBD2 (6 bases). The V end lost 3 bases, the J end lost 2 bases, and 14 bases lay between the germline ends. There are 15 residues in the CDR3. Germline V gene data show CDR1 as KGHSH and CDR2 as LQKENI. The CDR3 sequence is CASSPGGVGAYEQYF. For the CDR3, the DNA is TGTGCCAGCTCACCGGGCGGGGTAGGGGCCTACGAGCAGTACTTC.

The V and J genes are TRBV7-2 and TRBJ1-1, with D possibly TRBD1 on 6 matching bases. In germline, CDR1 is SGHTA, CDR2 FQGNSA. This CDR3 spans 14 amino acids. Trimming removed 2 bases from V and 1 base from J, with 8 bases in between. CDR3 sequence (DNA): TGTGCCAGCAGCTTATTGGGGGCGAACACTGAAGCTTTCTTT. Amino acid sequence: CASSLLGANTEAFF.

The chain employs TRBV6-5 and TRBJ1-5, with D perhaps TRBD1 (5 bases). This CDR3 contains 14 residues. V lost 6 bases and J lost 3, with 12 bases in between. The V gene's germline CDR1 is MNHEY and CDR2 SVGAGI. Here the CDR3 reads CASSRDGDNQPQHF. DNA of the CDR3: TGTGCCAGCAGCAGGGACGGAGACAATCAGCCCCAGCATTTT.

The rearrangement links TRBV5-1 to TRBJ2-5; 15 bases line up with TRBD2. V gave up 3 bases and J gave up 5 bases; unmatched junction bases: 8. The CDR3 runs 17 residues. Germline values: CDR1 SGHRS, CDR2 YFSETQ. DNA for the CDR3: TGCGCCAGCAGCTCAGGACTAGCGGGAGGGCTTACGGAGACCCAGTACTTC. It is translated as CASSSGLAGGLTETQYF.

The chain joins TRBV18 to TRBJ1-1; no reliable D call. The CDR3 contains 13 residues. Per germline, CDR1 KGHSH and CDR2 LQKENI. The V and J ends lost 2 bases and 6 bases respectively, with 10 bases between them. CDR3 loop: CASSPLKVSEAFF. The CDR3 nucleotides read TGTGCCAGCTCACCATTGAAGGTCTCTGAAGCTTTCTTT.

This sequence joins TRBV7-8 and TRBJ2-7, with D possibly TRBD2 on 6 matching bases. Germline-derived CDR1 and CDR2 are SGHVS and FQNEAQ. V lost 2 bases, J lost 1 base, and 18 bases lay in between. The CDR3 length is 17 residues. In DNA form, the CDR3 reads TGTGCCAGCAGCTTAACTACCGGGAGAAAAGGGTCCTACGAGCAGTACTTC. Its translation: CASSLTTGRKGSYEQYF.

This chain uses TRBV6-1 with TRBJ2-4; D gene uncertain. Germline V gene lookup returns CDR1 MNHNS and CDR2 SASEGT. The CDR3 loop spans 14 amino acids. V lost 8 bases, J lost 3 bases, and 14 bases lay in between. The CDR3 spells CASSLGYDKNIQYF. In DNA, the CDR3 is TGTGCCAGCTCACTTGGATACGACAAAAACATTCAGTACTTC.

Turning to this clone: Other DNA sequences in the same sample also yield this CDR3. V usage is TRBV19 and J usage is TRBJ2-6; D is uncertain. V dropped 6 bases and J dropped 0 bases, with 9 bases sitting between them. This CDR3 comprises 15 residues. Germline CDR1 reads LNHDA; CDR2 reads SQIVND (reference sequence). CDR3 in amino acids: CASRGGFSGANVLTF. The CDR3 nucleotides read TGTGCCAGTAGGGGTGGGTTCTCTGGGGCCAACGTCCTGACTTTC.

The rearrangement joins TRBV7-6 to TRBJ2-3, with 11 bases aligning to TRBD2. The germline CDR1 and CDR2 sequences are SGHVS and FNYEAQ. This CDR3 has 17 residues. J was trimmed by 6 bases and V by 1 base; bases with no gene match: 9. The CDR3 sequence: CASSLVPSGRPADTQYF. DNA for the CDR3: TGTGCCAGCAGCTTAGTCCCTAGCGGGAGGCCCGCGGATACGCAGTATTTT.

The sample holds a few counts of this clone. This chain connects TRBV19 to TRBJ2-3; D not resolved. The ends were cut back, 8 bases at V and 2 bases at J, with 20 bases in the middle. The germline V gene encodes CDR1 LNHDA and CDR2 SQIVND (reference sequence). The CDR3 consists of 16 residues. CDR3 DNA sequence: TGTGCCAGTCGGAGATCCGGGTCGGGTTCCACAGATACGCAGTATTTT. The encoded protein is CASRRSGSGSTDTQYF.

The chain couples TRBV11-2 to TRBJ1-1; D is uncertain. The CDR3 covers 12 residues. Trimming stripped 4 bases from V and 1 base from J, with 4 bases between. Germline V gene sequence: CDR1 SGHAT, CDR2 FQNNGV. CDR3 in amino acids: CASSSKNTEAFF. The CDR3 DNA reads TGTGCCAGCAGCTCAAAGAACACTGAAGCTTTCTTT.

The chain combines TRBV18 with TRBJ1-4; possible D gene TRBD1, 5 bases. The CDR3 spans 15 residues. CDR1 KGHSH and CDR2 LQKENI come from the germline V gene. The V gene lost 3 bases and the J gene lost 8 bases, with 16 bases spanning the gap. CDR3 residues: CASSPTSQGEEKLFF. The CDR3 DNA follows: TGTGCCAGCTCACCGACGTCTCAAGGGGAGGAAAAACTGTTTTTT.

The V call is TRBV19, the J call TRBJ2-7; TRBD2 matches at 10 bases. This CDR3 is 17 amino acids long. From germline, CDR1 is LNHDA and CDR2 SQIVND (reference sequence). J gave up 0 bases and V 5 bases, and 10 bases lay outside the gene matches. The CDR3: CASSFALLAGLSYEQYF. CDR3 DNA sequence: TGTGCCAGTAGTTTCGCGCTACTAGCGGGACTCTCCTACGAGCAGTACTTC.